These 22 T cell receptor beta chains share one sample of origin, sequenced in a study of post-analysis software for immune sequencing data. The library was made from cDNA and included unique molecular identifiers. TCRdb used MiXCR to reprocess the PCR reads, holding one entry per CDR3 protein. The sample holds some 260,000 distinct CDR3 sequences, about 38% seen once. Their recognized antigens are unknown. Whole-study findings and limits: TRBV5-6, TRBV5-1 and TRBV20-1 belonged to a set of five TRBV segments that were more frequent in patients than controls.

The specimen was blood. The receptors originated from a girl under 18 with multiple sclerosis.

This clonotype was counted ten times or more. The J gene is TRBJ2-1, the V gene TRBV7-2, with 7 bases lining up with TRBD2. J was trimmed by 5 bases and V by 0 bases; bases with no gene match: 1. The CDR3 runs 14 residues. Germline V gene lookup returns CDR1 SGHTA and CDR2 FQGNSA. The CDR3 region is CASSLAGTNNEQFF. In DNA form, the CDR3 reads TGTGCCAGCAGCTTAGCCGGGACTAACAATGAGCAGTTCTTC.

The chain joins TRBV20-1 to TRBJ2-5; D is undetermined. Germline CDR1 DFQATT, CDR2 SNEGSKA (reference sequence). CDR3 size: 15 residues. Trimming pared 0 bases from V and 1 base from J, leaving 12 bases between. As DNA, the CDR3 is TGCAGTGCTAGAGATCAAGGTCGGACCCAAGAGACCCAGTACTTC. Its protein is CSARDQGRTQETQYF.

The chain employs TRBV20-1 and TRBJ2-2; 9 nucleotides line up with TRBD2. The germline V gene encodes CDR1 DFQATT and CDR2 SNEGSKA (reference sequence). The CDR3 is 16 residues long. The V gene end was trimmed by 3 bases and the J gene end by 6 bases; junction bases not matched to a gene: 11. For the CDR3, the DNA is TGCAGTGCTAGGCCTATCCTAGCGGGACGGGCCGGGGAGCTGTTTTTT. Its translation is CSARPILAGRAGELFF.

With respect to this clonotype: A much larger clone differs by one base, so this may be a read error. This sequence joins TRBV7-2 and TRBJ2-5; D could derive from TRBD1 or TRBD2 (5 bases each). CDR1 is SGHTA, CDR2 FQGNSA, per germline. Trimming pared 6 bases from V and 11 bases from J, leaving 25 bases between. This CDR3 spans 15 amino acids. CDR3 residues: CASSLNVGDHNEQYF. The CDR3 DNA sequence: TGTGCCAGCAGTCTTAACGTGGGGGACCACAATGAGCAGTACTTC.

The rearrangement joins TRBV3-1 to TRBJ2-7, with TRBD2 matching 11 bases. The CDR3 length is 19 residues. V lost 1 base to trimming and J lost 7 bases; unmatched junction nucleotides: 18. Germline CDR1 is LGHDT and CDR2 is YNNKEL (reference sequence). Here the CDR3 reads CASSQVFLAGGWGRNEQYF. CDR3 sequence (DNA): TGTGCCAGCAGCCAAGTATTCCTAGCGGGAGGTTGGGGTCGAAATGAGCAGTACTTC.

J is TRBJ2-2 and V is TRBV5-8, with TRBD2 matching over 10 bases. The V gene end was trimmed by 4 bases and the J gene end by 1 base; junction bases not matched to a gene: 10. From germline, CDR1 is SGHTS and CDR2 YDEGEE. The CDR3 extends over 18 amino acids. CDR3 nucleotide sequence: TGTGCCAGCAGCGTGGAACTAGGACTAGCGGAGAACACCGGGGAGCTGTTTTTT. Its protein is CASSVELGLAENTGELFF.

This chain joins TRBV28 and TRBJ2-4, with 8 bases aligning to TRBD1. V shed 3 bases and J 6 bases; nucleotides not matched to a gene: 10. Germline V lookup: CDR1 MDHEN, CDR2 SYDVKM. The length of the CDR3 is 16 residues. DNA for the CDR3: TGTGCCAGCAGTTTCACCCAGCAGGGGGCGAGAAACATTCAGTACTTC. Its translation is CASSFTQQGARNIQYF. Combining the CDR3 with reference TRBV28 and TRBJ2-4 gives the whole variable domain DVKVTQSSRYLVKRTGEKVFLECVQDMDHENMFWYRQDPGLGLRLIYFSYDVKMKEKGDIPEGYSVSREKKERFSLILESASTNQTSMYLCASSFTQQGARNIQYFGAGTRLSVL.

This clonotype has a count of ten or more. The chain links TRBV20-1 to TRBJ2-3; D is ambiguous. V lost 2 bases and J 1 base, leaving 10 bases between the germline ends. The CDR3 is made up of 14 amino acids. Per germline, CDR1 DFQATT and CDR2 SNEGSKA (reference sequence). The CDR3 is CSARKAAGTDTQYF. The CDR3 nucleotides are TGCAGTGCTAGAAAGGCAGCCGGCACAGATACGCAGTATTTT.

The rearrangement uses TRBV29-1 and TRBJ2-7; a weak D match, TRBD1 (5 bases). The CDR3 has 12 residues. With 6 bases removed from V and 0 bases from J, the gap between germline ends came to 9 bases. From germline, CDR1 is SQVTM and CDR2 ANQGSEA. As DNA, the CDR3 is TGCAGCGTAACAGGTAGCTCCTACGAGCAGTACTTC. Residues: CSVTGSSYEQYF.

About this clonotype itself: This clone may be a read error of a much larger clone one base away. The chain employs TRBV21-1 and TRBJ2-3; TRBD1, as called in the table, went unchecked against the DNA. TRBV21-1 is tagged as a pseudogene. The CDR3 length is 18 residues. This CDR3 is CASSKGGRDTGPTDTQYF. The CDR3 DNA follows: TGTGCCAGCAGCAAAGGAGGCCGGGACACCGGGCCCACAGATACGCAGTATTTT.

This clonotype was seen a handful of times. The CDR3 DNA follows: TGTGCCAGCGGGGGGGAGGGACCCTACAATGAGCAGTTCTTC. This codes for CASGGEGPYNEQFF. The chain joins TRBV6-5 to TRBJ2-1; 7 nucleotides align to TRBD2. The CDR3 covers 14 residues. The V gene's germline CDR1 is MNHEY and CDR2 SVGAGI. The J segment lost 2 bases and the V segment lost 8 bases, leaving 6 bases of the junction unmatched.

This clonotype was detected many times. The J gene is TRBJ2-7, the V gene TRBV6-5; tentatively, D is TRBD1 (6 bases). CDR1 is MNHEY and CDR2 is SVGAGI in the germline V gene. The ends were cut back, 6 bases at V and 0 bases at J, with 15 bases in the middle. This CDR3 spans 15 amino acids. The CDR3 coding sequence is TGTGCCAGCAGCCCTACCGGGACAAGCTCCTACGAGCAGTACTTC. This translates into CASSPTGTSSYEQYF.

The rearrangement links TRBV24-1 to TRBJ1-4, with 9 bases fitting TRBD1. There are 15 residues in the CDR3. CDR1 and CDR2 (germline): KGHDR, SFDVKD. Germline trimming cut 3 bases from V and 5 bases from J; bases unmatched to any gene: 3. The CDR3 DNA follows: TGTGCCACCAGTGATCACGGGACAGGGAATGAAAAACTGTTTTTT. This codes for CATSDHGTGNEKLFF.

A word on this clonotype: A much larger clonotype is one base distant, so this may be a read error. The gene calls are TRBV20-1 and TRBJ1-5; D gene ambiguous. V lost 3 bases and J 0 bases, leaving 15 bases between the germline ends. This CDR3 is built from 16 residues. Looked up from germline, CDR1 is DFQATT and CDR2 is SNEGSKA (reference sequence). CDR3 residues: CSASSDARYSNQPQHF. CDR3 coding DNA: TGCAGTGCTAGTAGCGACGCAAGATATAGCAATCAGCCCCAGCATTTT.

The chain links TRBV11-2 to TRBJ1-2; D is possibly TRBD1 (6 bases). The V end was cut by 3 bases, the J end by 7 bases, with 12 bases between. Germline values: CDR1 SGHAT, CDR2 FQNNGV. This CDR3 is built from 13 residues. In DNA, the CDR3 is TGTGCCAGCAGCTTCTTGGGGGCGGGTGGCTACACCTTC. This encodes CASSFLGAGGYTF. Based on the CDR3 plus reference TRBV11-2 and TRBJ1-2, the full variable domain is EAGVAQSPRYKIIEKRQSVAFWCNPISGHATLYWYQQILGQGPKLLIQFQNNGVVDDSQLPKDRFSAERLKGVDSTLKIQPAKLEDSAVYLCASSFLGAGGYTFGSGTRLTVV.

As concerns this clonotype: A much larger clone differs by one base, so this may be a read error. V and J are TRBV11-2 and TRBJ2-1; 10 nucleotides match TRBD2. The germline CDR1 and CDR2 sequences are SGHAT and FQNNGV. The CDR3 spans 15 residues. Here the CDR3 reads CAGSWGLAIYNEQFF. CDR3 DNA sequence: TGTGCCGGCAGCTGGGGACTAGCGATTTACAATGAGCAGTTCTTC. The full variable domain, completed using reference TRBV11-2 and TRBJ2-1, is EAGVAQSPRYKIIEKRQSVAFWCNPISGHATLYWYQQILGQGPKLLIQFQNNGVVDDSQLPKDRFSAERLKGVDSTLKIQPAKLEDSAVYLCAGSWGLAIYNEQFFGPGTRLTVL.

This clonotype occurred many times. This chain links TRBV6-2 or TRBV6-3 with TRBJ2-7, with D tentatively TRBD2 (5 bases). Germline lookup yields CDR1 MNHEY and CDR2 SVGEGT. V lost 0 bases, J lost 7 bases, and 13 bases lay in between. The CDR3 is 14 residues long. Here the CDR3 DNA reads TGTGCCAGCAGTTACTCAGGCGCTTCGGGGGAGCAGTACTTC. Protein sequence: CASSYSGASGEQYF.

The chain carries TRBV10-2 and TRBJ2-5, with D perhaps TRBD1 or TRBD2 (6 bases each). The J call is in doubt because the DNA end fits TRBJ2-7 better. The CDR3 is made up of 15 amino acids. CDR1 and CDR2 from the germline V gene are WSHSY and SAAADI. As DNA, the CDR3 is TGCGCCAGCAGTGAGTCGACCCGGGGGCGTAGCGAGCAGTACTTC. This sequence encodes CASSESTRGRSEQYF.

A word on this clonotype: A much more abundant neighbour one base away suggests this may be a read error. The CDR3 sequence: CATTRTSGDADTQYF. In nucleotides, the CDR3 is TGTGCCACCACCCGGACTAGCGGGGACGCAGATACGCAGTATTTT. The rearrangement joins TRBV27 to TRBJ2-3; 12 nucleotides agree with TRBD2. Germline V lookup: CDR1 MNHEY, CDR2 SMNVEV (reference sequence). The CDR3 is 15 residues long. Unmatched junction bases numbered 9, after V lost 10 bases and J lost 4 bases.

This clonotype was recorded a few times. The junction differs from germline at one of its ends, possibly a read error. This chain uses TRBV7-2 with TRBJ2-3; D is unresolved. This CDR3 comprises 16 residues. Germline CDR1 SGHTA, CDR2 FQGNSA. The CDR3 DNA sequence: TGTGCCTGCAGCTTAATCGCACGACGAAGCACAGATACGCAGTATTTT. It yields the protein CACSLIARRSTDTQYF.

This clonotype has a count of ten or more. V gene TRBV28 combines with J gene TRBJ2-7; D may be TRBD2 (5 bases). The CDR3 consists of 12 residues. Per germline, CDR1 MDHEN and CDR2 SYDVKM. Trimming took 5 bases from V and 2 from J, leaving 7 bases between them. In DNA form, the CDR3 reads TGTGCCAGCAGTCGGGGTACCTACGAGCAGTACTTC. Translation gives CASSRGTYEQYF.

This clonotype showed up just a few times. Relative to the germline gene, one junction end is altered; a read error may explain this. The rearrangement links TRBV29-1 to TRBJ1-2; no clear D. Germline V lookup: CDR1 SQVTM, CDR2 ANQGSEA. There are 12 residues in the CDR3. The CDR3: CSVLLPNYGCTF. The CDR3, as DNA: TGCAGCGTTCTTTTACCCAACTATGGCTGCACCTTC.